The text below deals with one TCR beta chain. The data stem from a study of Ad26.COV2.S vaccination and SARS-CoV-2 variants. TCRdb keeps only in-frame clones here, not all; method: immunoSEQ multiplex PCR. The repertoire has 97,000 or so clones, over 70% of them found once; the top ten carry 17%. CDR1 is SGHTA and CDR2 is FQGNSA in the germline V gene. CDR3 length: 15 residues. V was pared by 8 bases and J by 6 bases, with 14 bases of the junction left unmatched. The sequencing here drew on peripheral blood, taken after recovery from COVID-19. The chain carries TRBV7-2 and TRBJ2-7; TRBD1 aligns across 9 bases. This TCR derives from a human donor who had recovered from COVID-19. CDR3 in DNA: TGTGCCAGCGCACTAAAGGGACAGGGTCGAGGCGAGCAGTACTTC. Residues: CASALKGQGRGEQYF. The variable domain in full, with the rest retrieved from reference TRBV7-2 and TRBJ2-7, is GAGVSQSPSNKVTEKGKDVELRCDPISGHTALYWYRQSLGQGLEFLIYFQGNSAPDKSGLPSDRFSAERTGGSVSTLTIQRTQQEDSAVYLCASALKGQGRGEQYFGPGTRLTVT.